The source of this T cell receptor (beta chain) is a study of T cell repertoires in cytomegalovirus infection. TCRdb recomputed calls from the reads with MiXCR, one row per CDR3 protein. The sample lists 700,000 to 950,000 distinct CDR3 sequences, approximately 32% occurring once. After removal of 5 bases from V and 6 bases from J, the junction contained 7 bases not matched to a gene. In germline, CDR1 is SEHNR, CDR2 FQNEAQ (reference sequence). The CDR3 runs to 15 residues. In its sample, this clonotype was seen a few times. Its antigen remains unknown. Here the sequenced sample was cultured CD8+ T cells from PBMCs, taken from culture after CMV antigen stimulation. The V call is TRBV7-9, the J call TRBJ2-2; 9 bases match TRBD1. The sequence was obtained from a human donor in good health (CMV status not recorded). Some clones in this sample may be carry-over from other donors' samples. The CDR3 bases are TGTGCCAGCAGCGGAAGACAGGGGGACCCCGGGGAGCTGTTTTTT. The encoded protein is CASSGRQGDPGELFF.